This TCR beta chain was sequenced during a study of blood T cell repertoires in COVID-19. About the study: Specimens from acute and convalescent COVID-19 originated in the United States, Italy and Spain.

Assay used: immunoSEQ multiplex PCR; TCRdb lists only in-frame clones, some missing. The sample carries over 200,000 clones, 80% to 90% recorded once. CDR3 length: 18 residues. From germline, CDR1 is KGHSH and CDR2 LQKENI. The V gene lost 7 bases and the J gene lost 0 bases, with 19 bases spanning the gap. This TCR derives from a woman between 45 and 60 years old with acute or convalescent COVID-19. Input material: peripheral blood. V is TRBV18 and J is TRBJ2-6; D is undetermined. CDR3 nucleotide sequence: TGTGCCAGCTTCTCTGGCGGATTTAAGTCCTCTGGGGCCAACGTCCTGACTTTC. It specifies CASFSGGFKSSGANVLTF.